Reported below is one T cell receptor beta chain. Its antigen remains unidentified. This entry comes from a study of a mutant IDH1 vaccine in newly diagnosed glioma. The overall study: The first vaccination came 4-6 weeks after radiotherapy alone, or with temozolomide cycles. There were approximately 60% males and around 40% females among treated patients, whose mean age was about 40 years. Radiotherapy, temozolomide, or both had been given previously, and both were given to most.

The sample's time point: week 11, during vaccination. It was 300 ug of mutant IDH1 20-mer peptide that made up each vaccine dose, given with topical imiquimod. Study conclusions and caveats: The study observed vaccine-induced immune responses in roughly 95% of patients.

Repertoires were generated with immunoSEQ multiplex PCR, while TCRdb's copy carries only in-frame clones and drops some. The sample shows about 40,000 clones, 84% of them seen only once. Germline V gene lookup returns CDR1 SGHDT and CDR2 YYEEEE. After removal of 2 bases from V and 7 bases from J, the junction contained 8 bases not matched to a gene. The CDR3 sequence is 15 residues long. The receptor comes from a man aged 40-50 years with glioma. This specimen consisted of PBMCs, obtained from a glioma patient whose treatment included an IDH1 peptide vaccine. The chain employs TRBV5-6 and TRBJ2-2; 7 nucleotides agree with TRBD2. This CDR3 reads CASSLGREESGELFF. The CDR3 DNA is TGTGCCAGCAGCTTAGGACGGGAGGAGAGCGGGGAGCTGTTTTTT. The full variable domain, rest sourced from reference TRBV5-6 and TRBJ2-2, is DAGVTQSPTHLIKTRGQQVTLRCSPKSGHDTVSWYQQALGQGPQFIFQYYEEEERQRGNFPDRFSGHQFPNYSSELNVNALLLGDSALYLCASSLGREESGELFFGEGSRLTVL.